This T cell receptor (beta chain) was retrieved from a study of Graves' ophthalmopathy and Graves' hyperthyroidism. Study findings and constraints: Ophthalmopathy cases were distinguished from stable hyperthyroidism by a 13-signature model, reaching about 90% sensitivity and approximately 81% specificity. Appearing in blood as well were most expanded thyroid clonotypes above 0.001 frequency. Sensitivity of over 60% and specificity of under 85% were achieved by the model that predicted ophthalmopathy progression.

Amplification of TCR beta CDR3 regions used RNA transcripts. An initial RT-PCR round employing HTBI primers preceded a second-round multiplex PCR. MiXCR was run by TCRdb on the multiplex PCR reads, yielding one entry per CDR3 protein. Here the sample spans a few hundred thousand distinct CDR3 sequences, approximately 18% being singletons. The CDR3 totals 11 residues. Between the trimmed V and J ends, which lost 5 bases and 4 bases, there was a span of 2 bases. Germline V gene data show CDR1 as KGHDR and CDR2 as SFDVKD. About this clonotype: Its specificity is unknown.

Source material: peripheral blood. The gene calls are TRBV24-1 and TRBJ1-3; no clear D. The TCR comes from an adult woman with stable Graves' hyperthyroidism. In DNA, the CDR3 is TGTGCCACCAGTGTAGGAAACACCATATATTTT. Its translation is CATSVGNTIYF.